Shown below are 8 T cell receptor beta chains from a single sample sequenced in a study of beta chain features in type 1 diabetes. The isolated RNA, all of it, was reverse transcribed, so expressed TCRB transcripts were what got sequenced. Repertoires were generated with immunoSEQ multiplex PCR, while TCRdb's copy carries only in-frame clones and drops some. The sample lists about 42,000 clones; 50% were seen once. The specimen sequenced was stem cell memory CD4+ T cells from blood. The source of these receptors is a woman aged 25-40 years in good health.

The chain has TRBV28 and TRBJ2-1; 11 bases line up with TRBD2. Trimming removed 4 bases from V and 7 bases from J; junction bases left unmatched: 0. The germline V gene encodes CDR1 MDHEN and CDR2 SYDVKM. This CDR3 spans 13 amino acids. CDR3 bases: TGTGCCAGCAGTTCTAGCGGGAGGAATGAGCAGTTCTTC. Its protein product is CASSSSGRNEQFF.

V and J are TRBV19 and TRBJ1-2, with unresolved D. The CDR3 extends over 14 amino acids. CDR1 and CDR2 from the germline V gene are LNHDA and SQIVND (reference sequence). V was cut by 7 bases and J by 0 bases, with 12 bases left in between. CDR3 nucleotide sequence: TGTGCCAGTACCCTGGGCAGAACTAACTATGGCTACACCTTC. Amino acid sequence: CASTLGRTNYGYTF.

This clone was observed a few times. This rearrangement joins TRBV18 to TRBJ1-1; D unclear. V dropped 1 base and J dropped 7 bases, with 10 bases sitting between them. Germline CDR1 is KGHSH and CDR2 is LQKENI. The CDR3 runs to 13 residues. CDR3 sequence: CASSPRRPDEAFF. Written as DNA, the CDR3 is TGTGCCAGCTCACCACGGAGACCCGATGAAGCTTTCTTT.

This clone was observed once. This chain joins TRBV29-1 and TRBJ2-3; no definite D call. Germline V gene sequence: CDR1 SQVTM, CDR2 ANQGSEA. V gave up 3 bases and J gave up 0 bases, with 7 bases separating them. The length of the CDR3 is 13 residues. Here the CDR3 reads CSVELSSTDTQYF. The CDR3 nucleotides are TGCAGCGTTGAGCTATCTAGCACAGATACGCAGTATTTT.

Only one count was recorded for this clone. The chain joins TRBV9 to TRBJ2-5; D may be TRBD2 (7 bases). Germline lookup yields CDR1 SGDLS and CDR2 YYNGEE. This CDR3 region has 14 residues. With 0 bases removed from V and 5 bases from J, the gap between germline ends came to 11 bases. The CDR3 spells CASSVGGGSETQYF. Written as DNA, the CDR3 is TGTGCCAGCAGCGTAGGCGGGGGCAGTGAGACCCAGTACTTC.

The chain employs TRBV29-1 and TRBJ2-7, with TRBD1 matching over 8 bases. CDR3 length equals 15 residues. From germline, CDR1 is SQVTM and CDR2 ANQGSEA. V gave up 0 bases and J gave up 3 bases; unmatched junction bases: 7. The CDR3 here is CSVEDRGQGYYEQYF. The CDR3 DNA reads TGCAGCGTTGAAGATCGAGGACAGGGATACTACGAGCAGTACTTC.

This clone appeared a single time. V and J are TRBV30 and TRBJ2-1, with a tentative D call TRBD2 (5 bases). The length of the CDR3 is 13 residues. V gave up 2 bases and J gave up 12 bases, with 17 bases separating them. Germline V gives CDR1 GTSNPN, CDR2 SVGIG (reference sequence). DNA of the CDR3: TGTGCCTGGAGTAGAGGGATACACCGGTTGCAGTTCTTC. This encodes CAWSRGIHRLQFF.

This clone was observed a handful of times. The CDR3 here is CASQGSGANVLTF. The CDR3 region has the DNA TGTGCCTCTCAGGGCTCTGGGGCCAACGTCCTGACTTTC. This chain links TRBV30 with TRBJ2-6, with D tentatively TRBD1 (5 bases). V lost 7 bases to trimming and J lost 0 bases, with 7 bases between them. The germline V gene has CDR1 GTSNPN and CDR2 SVGIG (reference sequence). The CDR3 contains 13 residues.